The 25 T cell receptor beta chains given below trace back to one sample, sequenced in a study of blood T cell repertoires in COVID-19. The method was immunoSEQ multiplex PCR; TCRdb's version includes in-frame clones alone and lacks a portion of them. The data show approximately 340,000 clones, with about nine tenths seen just once and approximately 9.4% held by the top ten. The material sequenced was peripheral blood. The origin of the receptors is a young man with COVID-19, enrolled during active disease.

The rearrangement uses TRBV11-2 and TRBJ2-1; TRBD1 agrees at 9 bases. V lost 5 bases, J lost 13 bases, and 6 bases stayed unmatched. The CDR3 covers 12 residues. Germline CDR1 is SGHAT and CDR2 is FQNNGV. CDR3: CASSRRTGVQFF. The CDR3, as DNA: TGTGCCAGCAGCAGACGGACAGGGGTACAGTTCTTC.

The rearrangement joins TRBV4-2 to TRBJ2-3, with 11 bases fitting TRBD2. This CDR3 contains 14 residues. V was clipped by 6 bases and J by 8 bases; unmatched bases: 7. Germline V gene lookup returns CDR1 LGHNA and CDR2 YNFKEQ. CDR3 coding DNA: TGTGCCAGCAGTACTAGCGGGAGTCTGGGTACGCAGTATTTT. Translation gives CASSTSGSLGTQYF.

The chain carries TRBV18 and TRBJ1-3, with a weak D call TRBD1 (5 bases). This CDR3 region has 17 residues. CDR1 and CDR2 from the germline V gene are KGHSH and LQKENI. Trimming pared 0 bases from V and 0 bases from J, leaving 12 bases between. The CDR3 sequence is CASSPPQGTVSGNTIYF. In DNA, the CDR3 is TGTGCCAGCTCACCACCGCAGGGTACCGTCTCTGGAAACACCATATATTTT.

A note on this clone: One junction end does not reproduce the germline sequence, and a read error may be involved. The chain joins TRBV4-3 to TRBJ1-1; D is unresolved. CDR1 LGHNA and CDR2 YSLEER come from the germline V gene. CDR3 length equals 11 residues. The CDR3 here is CASSHNTEAFF. The CDR3 DNA sequence: TGCGCCAGCAGCCACAACACAGAAGCTTTCTTT.

This clone was seen ten or more times. The CDR3 loop reads CATAASGKETQYF. In DNA, the CDR3 is TGTGCCACCGCCGCTAGCGGGAAAGAGACCCAGTACTTC. This chain uses TRBV24-1 with TRBJ2-5; 9 nucleotides match TRBD2. Germline loops: CDR1 KGHDR, CDR2 SFDVKD. The length of the CDR3 is 13 residues. V lost 9 bases, J lost 3 bases, and 4 bases stayed unmatched.

The chain couples TRBV18 to TRBJ2-7; 8 bases map to TRBD2. The CDR3 loop spans 17 amino acids. Germline-derived CDR1 and CDR2 are KGHSH and LQKENI. The V gene end was trimmed by 3 bases and the J gene end by 2 bases; junction bases not matched to a gene: 12. CDR3 nucleotides: TGTGCCAGCTCACCGTTCACGATCAGCGGGAGCCCCTACGAGCAGTACTTC. This translates into CASSPFTISGSPYEQYF.

This chain joins TRBV6-5 and TRBJ1-1; D is perhaps TRBD1 (6 bases). V was trimmed by 2 bases and J by 5 bases, leaving 12 bases between them. This CDR3 spans 14 amino acids. The germline V gene encodes CDR1 MNHEY and CDR2 SVGAGI. CDR3: CASSYGGAVTEAFF. In DNA form, the CDR3 reads TGTGCCAGCAGTTACGGGGGCGCGGTAACTGAAGCTTTCTTT.

The chain is built from TRBV6-5 and TRBJ1-1, with no clear D. Trimming pared 0 bases from V and 1 base from J, leaving 9 bases between. There are 15 residues in the CDR3. CDR1 MNHEY and CDR2 SVGAGI come from the germline V gene. Written as DNA, the CDR3 is TGTGCCAGCAGTTACTCGTCGGCAGGGAACACTGAAGCTTTCTTT. Translated: CASSYSSAGNTEAFF.

The chain has TRBV14 and TRBJ2-1, with a possible D match to TRBD2 (7 bases). This CDR3 has 13 amino acids. The germline V gene has CDR1 SGHDN and CDR2 FVKESK. V was pared by 4 bases and J by 10 bases, with 14 bases between. CDR3 nucleotide sequence: TGTGCCAGCAGCCCGCGGGGGCTAGCGGAGCAGTTCTTC. Translated: CASSPRGLAEQFF. The variable domain in full, completed from reference TRBV14 and TRBJ2-1, reads EAGVTQFPSHSVIEKGQTVTLRCDPISGHDNLYWYRRVMGKEIKFLLHFVKESKQDESGMPNNRFLAERTGGTYSTLKVQPAELEDSGVYFCASSPRGLAEQFFGPGTRLTVL.

This sequence joins TRBV6-5 and TRBJ2-5; 8 positions agree with TRBD1. Germline assignment: CDR1 MNHEY and CDR2 SVGAGI. This CDR3 is 14 amino acids long. After removal of 1 base from V and 2 bases from J, the junction contained 0 bases not matched to a gene. Here the CDR3 reads CASSYWDRQETQYF. CDR3 nucleotide sequence: TGTGCCAGCAGTTACTGGGACAGGCAAGAGACCCAGTACTTC.

The chain has TRBV6-4 and TRBJ2-3, with a weak D call TRBD2 (6 bases). The CDR3 is 14 residues long. Germline assignment: CDR1 MRHNA and CDR2 SNTAGT. Deletions cut 4 bases from V and 2 bases from J, with 10 bases between. The CDR3 coding sequence is TGTGCCAGCAGTGTCCGGGACTCCACAGATACGCAGTATTTT. It is translated as CASSVRDSTDTQYF.

The chain carries TRBV6-5 and TRBJ2-1, with D possibly matching TRBD1 (6 bases). V lost 6 bases to trimming and J lost 2 bases, with 14 bases between them. This CDR3 comprises 15 residues. Germline V lookup: CDR1 MNHEY, CDR2 SVGAGI. The CDR3 spells CASSNTGRAYNEQFF. The CDR3 DNA follows: TGTGCCAGCAGCAATACAGGGCGCGCCTACAATGAGCAGTTCTTC.

A single count supports this clone. This chain uses TRBV25-1 with TRBJ2-1, with 12 bases that match TRBD2. This CDR3 is built from 16 residues. Germline V CDR1 and CDR2: MGHDK, SYGVNS. V shed 5 bases, J shed 7 bases, and the junction held 9 bases outside the gene matches. As DNA, the CDR3 is TGTGCCAGCAGTAGTACTAGCGGGGGGACGGGTAATGAGCAGTTCTTC. Amino acids: CASSSTSGGTGNEQFF.

V gene TRBV4-2 combines with J gene TRBJ2-1; TRBD2 is a possible D gene (5 bases). CDR1 LGHNA and CDR2 YNFKEQ come from the germline V gene. The length of the CDR3 is 15 residues. The V gene lost 0 bases and the J gene lost 0 bases, with 6 bases spanning the gap. CDR3 residues: CASSQDGNSYNEQFF. The DNA of the CDR3 is TGTGCCAGCAGCCAAGACGGGAACTCCTACAATGAGCAGTTCTTC.

The rearrangement uses TRBV2 and TRBJ2-5; the match to TRBD2 covers 9 bases. Per germline, CDR1 SNHLY and CDR2 FYNNEI. J was trimmed by 5 bases and V by 6 bases; bases with no gene match: 7. This CDR3 has 14 residues. DNA for the CDR3: TGTGCCAGCAGAAGGCGGGGGGGAGGGGAGACCCAGTACTTC. Translated, it gives CASRRRGGGETQYF.

This CDR3 is CASSARQALNTEAFF. The CDR3 DNA is TGTGCCAGCAGCGCCCGACAGGCTTTGAACACTGAAGCTTTCTTT. The chain combines TRBV7-2 with TRBJ1-1; D may be TRBD1 (6 bases). The CDR3 is 15 amino acids. The germline V gene has CDR1 SGHTA and CDR2 FQGNSA. The V end lost 5 bases, the J end lost 0 bases, and 13 bases lay between the germline ends.

CDR3 in amino acids: CASSPSRGLDYEQYF. CDR3 sequence (DNA): TGTGCCAGCAGCCCAAGCAGGGGCCTAGACTACGAGCAGTACTTC. The gene calls are TRBV7-2 and TRBJ2-7; D might be TRBD1 (6 bases). CDR3 length equals 15 residues. With 5 bases removed from V and 3 bases from J, the gap between germline ends came to 17 bases. CDR1 is SGHTA and CDR2 is FQGNSA in the germline V gene.

V gene TRBV19 combines with J gene TRBJ2-2, with TRBD1 matching over 10 bases. This CDR3 is built from 15 residues. Germline CDR1 reads LNHDA; CDR2 reads SQIVND (reference sequence). Trimming took 3 bases from V and 7 from J; bases not matched to a gene: 5. CDR3 nucleotides: TGTGCCAGTAGTATTGGGACAGGGGTGATCGGGGAGCTGTTTTTT. This sequence encodes CASSIGTGVIGELFF.

The chain is built from TRBV7-2 and TRBJ1-1, with unresolved D. The length of the CDR3 is 14 residues. Germline V gene data show CDR1 as SGHTA and CDR2 as FQGNSA. V gave up 1 base and J gave up 6 bases, with 12 bases separating them. DNA for the CDR3: TGTGCCAGCAGCTTAGTCGGTGCGGCGGCTGAAGCTTTCTTT. It codes for CASSLVGAAAEAFF.

The chain carries TRBV19 and TRBJ2-1; possible D gene TRBD2, 6 bases. The CDR3 runs to 15 residues. With 3 bases removed from V and 2 bases from J, the gap between germline ends came to 11 bases. Germline CDR1 and CDR2: LNHDA and SQIVND (reference sequence). The CDR3 DNA sequence: TGTGCCAGTAGTATCGGGCGGGGCGCCTACAATGAGCAGTTCTTC. Its protein product is CASSIGRGAYNEQFF.

This chain connects TRBV18 to TRBJ2-3, with TRBD1 matching over 7 bases. This CDR3 has 16 amino acids. V lost 3 bases and J lost 2; bases outside the gene matches: 8. The germline V gene has CDR1 KGHSH and CDR2 LQKENI. The CDR3 nucleotides read TGTGCCAGCTCACCTCCAAGACAGGGTGTCACAGATACGCAGTATTTT. The encoded protein is CASSPPRQGVTDTQYF.

V usage is TRBV29-1 and J usage is TRBJ2-5, with D perhaps TRBD2 (7 bases). Germline CDR1 reads SQVTM; CDR2 reads ANQGSEA. Trimming shortened V by 5 bases and J by 6 bases, and 13 bases separated the two germline ends. CDR3 length: 12 residues. The CDR3 protein is CSVKGGPQTQYF. CDR3 DNA: TGCAGCGTTAAGGGGGGGCCACAGACCCAGTACTTC.

The CDR3 DNA reads as TGTGCCACCAGTGACGGACAGGGGGTTTTCAATGAGCAGTTCTTC. This translates into CATSDGQGVFNEQFF. The V call is TRBV24-1, the J call TRBJ2-1, with 10 bases matching TRBD1. This CDR3 region has 15 residues. Germline V gives CDR1 KGHDR, CDR2 SFDVKD. After removal of 4 bases from V and 6 bases from J, the junction contained 5 bases not matched to a gene.

In this sample, this clone turned up a few times. V is TRBV4-1 and J is TRBJ1-2; D gene ambiguous. V was shortened by 0 bases and J by 0 bases, with 5 bases between the two germline ends. Germline CDR1 MGHRA, CDR2 YSYEKL. The CDR3 contains 14 residues. CDR3 DNA: TGCGCCAGCAGCCAAGATCGGGCTAACTATGGCTACACCTTC. Translation gives CASSQDRANYGYTF.

J is TRBJ2-2 and V is TRBV28; 7 nucleotides match TRBD2. The CDR3 length is 16 residues. Losses at the gene ends were 5 bases for V and 0 bases for J; bases not matched to a gene: 6. CDR1 is MDHEN and CDR2 is SYDVKM in the germline V gene. The CDR3 is CASSPGGTTNTGELFF. The CDR3 DNA is TGTGCCAGCAGTCCAGGAGGGACTACGAACACCGGGGAGCTGTTTTTT.